The 6 T cell receptor beta chains presented below share a single source sample, sequenced in a study of blood T cell repertoires in COVID-19. TCRdb's table, derived via immunoSEQ multiplex PCR, lists solely in-frame clones and lacks some. The sample consists of roughly 220,000 clones, roughly 85% of them appearing once. Material: PBMCs or T cells enriched from blood (not recorded which). The receptors here all came from a woman aged 40 to 50 with acute COVID-19.

This chain uses TRBV10-2 with TRBJ1-2, with D perhaps TRBD1 (5 bases). The V and J ends lost 3 bases and 3 bases respectively, with 20 bases between them. The CDR3 sequence is 17 residues long. Germline-derived CDR1 and CDR2 are WSHSY and SAAADI. CDR3 DNA: TGCGCCAGCAGTGATTTTTTTGTGGGGGAGGGGTACTATGGCTACACCTTC. As protein: CASSDFFVGEGYYGYTF.

The chain is built from TRBV6-2 or TRBV6-3 and TRBJ2-6; 7 bases align to TRBD1. The CDR3 totals 15 residues. V gave up 4 bases and J gave up 0 bases; unmatched junction bases: 0. The V gene's germline CDR1 is MNHEY and CDR2 SVGEGT. For the CDR3, the DNA is TGTGCCAGCAGTTGGGACAGCTCTGGGGCCAACGTCCTGACTTTC. Translated, it gives CASSWDSSGANVLTF.

This clone was found once. The chain uses TRBV7-2 and TRBJ1-5; D is ambiguous. V was shortened by 6 bases and J by 6 bases, with 12 bases between the two germline ends. The germline V gene encodes CDR1 SGHTA and CDR2 FQGNSA. This CDR3 is 13 amino acids long. CDR3 in DNA: TGTGCCAGCAGTCATTCAGCGGGTCAGCCCCAGCATTTT. Its translation is CASSHSAGQPQHF.

The chain is built from TRBV29-1 and TRBJ2-2, with a possible D match to TRBD2 (6 bases). Trimming shortened V by 3 bases and J by 6 bases, and 8 bases separated the two germline ends. Per the germline V gene, CDR1 is SQVTM and CDR2 is ANQGSEA. The CDR3 consists of 12 residues. The chain's CDR3 is CSVDPGAGELFF. The CDR3 nucleotides are TGCAGCGTTGACCCGGGGGCCGGGGAGCTGTTTTTT.

This clone was detected once. The chain recombines TRBV6-5 with TRBJ1-1, with 7 nucleotides matching TRBD1. The CDR3 consists of 15 residues. V was pared by 6 bases and J by 3 bases, with 10 bases of the junction left unmatched. CDR1 and CDR2 (germline): MNHEY, SVGAGI. CDR3 DNA: TGTGCCAGCAGCCCCACAGGGGCGTTTGACACTGAAGCTTTCTTT. Its translation is CASSPTGAFDTEAFF.

The genes are TRBV10-3 and TRBJ1-4; no firm D call. The CDR3 extends over 13 amino acids. Per germline, CDR1 ENHRY and CDR2 SYGVKD. As DNA, the CDR3 is TGTGCTACCAGGAGGACGGATAATGAAAAACTGTTTTTT. This translates into CATRRTDNEKLFF.